The 31 T cell receptor beta chains in this list originate from one sample, sequenced in a study of OX40 agonist ivuxolimab in advanced cancers. Profiled with immunoSEQ multiplex PCR; TCRdb holds only in-frame clones, not every one. In the table there are 10,000 to 15,000 clones, about 75% of which are singletons. The material was CD4+ or CD8+ T cells sorted from blood, obtained in a trial of the OX40 agonist ivuxolimab. The receptors stem from an adult with an advanced solid tumor such as melanoma, head and neck, liver or kidney cancer.

The chain employs TRBV7-6 and TRBJ2-7; TRBD2 agrees at 9 bases. Germline loops: CDR1 SGHVS, CDR2 FNYEAQ. The ends lost 1 base at V and 8 bases at J; junction bases unmatched: 15. The CDR3 totals 17 residues. The CDR3 loop reads CASSLELAGGLPTQQYF. CDR3 DNA: TGTGCCAGCAGCTTAGAACTAGCGGGTGGACTACCTACGCAGCAGTACTTC.

J is TRBJ2-1 and V is TRBV2, with D tentatively TRBD1 or TRBD2 (5 bases each). CDR3 length equals 13 residues. The V end was cut by 1 base, the J end by 6 bases, with 7 bases between. Germline lookup yields CDR1 SNHLY and CDR2 FYNNEI. This CDR3 reads CASSEVGGNEQFF. The CDR3 nucleotides read TGTGCCAGCAGTGAAGTTGGGGGCAATGAGCAGTTCTTC.

This chain uses TRBV5-1 with TRBJ2-7, with D perhaps TRBD1 (5 bases). CDR3 length: 15 amino acids. Trimming shortened V by 1 base and J by 3 bases, and 14 bases separated the two germline ends. Germline CDR1 SGHRS, CDR2 YFSETQ. The CDR3 sequence is CASSLSSDRVYEQYF. In nucleotides, the CDR3 is TGCGCCAGCAGCTTGTCCTCAGACAGAGTCTACGAGCAGTACTTC.

There are a few counts of this clone. V and J are TRBV28 and TRBJ2-7; no clear D gene. The V and J ends lost 5 bases and 4 bases respectively, with 6 bases between them. The length of the CDR3 is 11 residues. Germline CDR1 and CDR2: MDHEN and SYDVKM. Here the CDR3 DNA reads TGTGCCAGCAGTCTGCGGTACGAGCAGTACTTC. This codes for CASSLRYEQYF. The variable domain in full, completed from reference TRBV28 and TRBJ2-7, reads DVKVTQSSRYLVKRTGEKVFLECVQDMDHENMFWYRQDPGLGLRLIYFSYDVKMKEKGDIPEGYSVSREKKERFSLILESASTNQTSMYLCASSLRYEQYFGPGTRLTVT.

CDR3 sequence reads: CASSVDRVEQYF. The CDR3, as DNA: TGTGCCAGCAGTGTGGACAGGGTCGAGCAGTACTTC. This chain joins TRBV6-4 and TRBJ2-7, with TRBD1 identical over 8 bases. Trimming took 4 bases from V and 6 from J; bases not matched to a gene: 2. Per germline, CDR1 MRHNA and CDR2 SNTAGT. CDR3 length: 12 residues.

The CDR3 region is CASSPMGTTGGDTEAFF. CDR3 sequence (DNA): TGTGCCAGCAGCCCCATGGGCACGACAGGGGGGGACACTGAAGCTTTCTTT. This chain uses TRBV5-6 with TRBJ1-1; TRBD1 agrees at 9 bases. The CDR3 has 17 residues. V lost 4 bases to trimming and J lost 3 bases; unmatched junction nucleotides: 13. CDR1 is SGHDT and CDR2 is YYEEEE in the germline V gene.

The V gene is TRBV10-1, the J gene TRBJ2-7, with a possible D match to TRBD2 (6 bases). V lost 8 bases and J 5 bases, leaving 13 bases between the germline ends. CDR3 length: 12 amino acids. Germline CDR1 reads WNHNN; CDR2 reads SYGVQD (reference sequence). In nucleotides, the CDR3 is TGCGCCAGCGCGGGATACAACCACGAGCAGTACTTC. Residues: CASAGYNHEQYF.

The V and J genes are TRBV9 and TRBJ2-2; D gene ambiguous. Germline lookup yields CDR1 SGDLS and CDR2 YYNGEE. The CDR3 runs 15 residues. Trimming shortened V by 0 bases and J by 0 bases, and 6 bases separated the two germline ends. The CDR3 sequence is CASSVVWPNTGELFF. Here the CDR3 DNA reads TGTGCCAGCAGCGTAGTTTGGCCGAACACCGGGGAGCTGTTTTTT.

The chain is built from TRBV18 and TRBJ2-2; D may be TRBD2 (5 bases). The V end lost 2 bases, the J end lost 6 bases, and 19 bases lay between the germline ends. This CDR3 has 17 amino acids. CDR1 and CDR2 from the germline V gene are KGHSH and LQKENI. CDR3 in amino acids: CASSPGSGRDFSGELFF. The CDR3 nucleotides are TGTGCCAGCTCACCAGGGAGCGGAAGAGATTTTTCCGGGGAGCTGTTTTTT.

CDR3 sequence (DNA): TGTGCCAGCACCCTCGGGCTAGCGGTTTTCGAGCAGTACTTC. As protein: CASTLGLAVFEQYF. The chain has TRBV28 and TRBJ2-7, with TRBD2 matching over 7 bases. V dropped 7 bases and J dropped 6; count of bases not matched to a gene: 12. CDR3 size: 14 residues. Germline values: CDR1 MDHEN, CDR2 SYDVKM.

The V and J genes are TRBV6-4 and TRBJ2-1, with D hard to call. The CDR3 has 16 residues. Germline CDR1 is MRHNA and CDR2 is SNTAGT. V was trimmed by 2 bases and J by 0 bases, leaving 11 bases between them. The CDR3 loop reads CASSDLQMSSYNEQFF. The CDR3 DNA sequence: TGTGCCAGCAGTGACCTTCAAATGAGCTCCTACAATGAGCAGTTCTTC.

The rearrangement links TRBV21-1 to TRBJ2-7; TRBD1 reflects the table's D call only, with no check against the DNA. TRBV21-1 is flagged as a pseudogene. The CDR3 contains 16 residues. The CDR3 DNA reads TGTGCCAGCAGCTTCCGCTTGGACAGGGGAAATGACGAGCAGTACTTC. This sequence encodes CASSFRLDRGNDEQYF.

This chain uses TRBV27 with TRBJ2-3; D gene unclear. Germline lookup yields CDR1 MNHEY and CDR2 SMNVEV (reference sequence). V dropped 2 bases and J dropped 2 bases, with 8 bases sitting between them. The CDR3 contains 14 residues. CDR3 sequence: CASSLQSPTDTQYF. The DNA of the CDR3 is TGTGCCAGCAGTTTACAATCACCCACAGATACGCAGTATTTT.

A few counts support this clone. The chain combines TRBV4-2 with TRBJ1-2; perhaps TRBD1 as D (5 bases). Trimming removed 1 base from V and 10 bases from J, with 10 bases in between. The germline V gene has CDR1 LGHNA and CDR2 YNFKEQ. This CDR3 region has 12 residues. As DNA, the CDR3 is TGTGCCAGCAGCCAAGGCACGGGGGACTACACCTTC. This gives the protein CASSQGTGDYTF.

The chain carries TRBV11-2 and TRBJ2-1, with TRBD2 matching 10 bases. With 3 bases clipped from V and 7 bases from J, the junction kept 15 bases outside the gene matches. The CDR3 loop spans 18 amino acids. Germline V gene sequence: CDR1 SGHAT, CDR2 FQNNGV. The CDR3 coding sequence is TGTGCCAGCAGCTTCGGGCTAGCGGGAGTGGGTCCGGGAAATGAGCAGTTCTTC. It translates to CASSFGLAGVGPGNEQFF.

This chain joins TRBV6-1 and TRBJ2-2; D remains unclear. This CDR3 is built from 12 residues. V was clipped by 6 bases and J by 4 bases, with 6 bases between them. Germline assignment: CDR1 MNHNS and CDR2 SASEGT. CDR3 amino acids: CASSLGTGELFF. For the CDR3, the DNA is TGTGCCAGCAGCCTGGGCACCGGGGAGCTGTTTTTT.

Points on this clone: At one boundary the junction diverges from the germline segment, which might be a read error. This CDR3 is CASIITGTGKSGYTF. The CDR3 coding sequence is TGTGCTAGCATCATAACCGGGACAGGGAAATCTGGCTACACCTTC. The chain joins TRBV7-7 to TRBJ1-2; 9 bases agree with TRBD1. Per germline, CDR1 SSHAT and CDR2 FNYEAQ (reference sequence). The CDR3 consists of 15 residues. Drawing the rest from reference TRBV7-7 and TRBJ1-2, the complete variable domain is GAGVSQSPRYKVTKRGQDVTLRCDPISSHATLYWYQQALGQGPEFLTYFNYEAQPDKSGLPSDRFSAERPEGSISTLTIQRTEQRDSAMYRCASIITGTGKSGYTFGSGTRLTVV.

The chain employs TRBV11-3 and TRBJ2-7, with a tentative D call TRBD2 (5 bases). CDR1 and CDR2 (germline): SGHNT, YENEEA. The CDR3 extends over 16 amino acids. V gave up 5 bases and J gave up 0 bases, with 17 bases separating them. The CDR3 DNA follows: TGTGCCAGCAGCATTAATCCCCGGAGGAGCTCCTACGAGCAGTACTTC. Protein: CASSINPRRSSYEQYF.

In this sample, this clone turned up once. The genes are TRBV2 and TRBJ2-5, with TRBD2 as a possible D gene (5 bases). The assigned J gene may be wrong: the sequence end matches TRBJ2-7 better. The CDR3 is 15 amino acids. Germline V gives CDR1 SNHLY, CDR2 FYNNEI. CDR3 sequence: CANNPVASRKYEQYF. Here the CDR3 DNA reads TGTGCCAACAACCCGGTGGCTAGCCGAAAATACGAGCAGTACTTC.

The chain carries TRBV4-2 and TRBJ2-7, with 12 bases identical to TRBD2. After removal of 4 bases from V and 12 bases from J, the junction contained 10 bases not matched to a gene. CDR3 size: 14 residues. In germline, CDR1 is LGHNA, CDR2 YNFKEQ. The CDR3 coding sequence is TGTGCCAGCAGCCCGGGACTAGCGGGCCCGGTGGTGTACTTC. Translation gives CASSPGLAGPVVYF.

The CDR3 loop is CASSQDWGLAGTPDTQYF. Written as DNA, the CDR3 is TGCGCCAGCAGCCAAGATTGGGGCCTAGCGGGAACGCCAGATACGCAGTATTTT. The V call is TRBV4-1, the J call TRBJ2-3, with 9 bases aligning to TRBD2. CDR3 length equals 18 residues. J was trimmed by 4 bases and V by 0 bases; bases with no gene match: 11. Germline assignment: CDR1 MGHRA and CDR2 YSYEKL.

The CDR3 here is CASSGQARQYF. The CDR3 DNA reads as TGTGCCAGCAGTGGACAGGCGAGGCAGTACTTC. The rearrangement links TRBV6-1 to TRBJ2-7, with D maybe TRBD1 (6 bases). CDR3 length equals 11 residues. Germline values: CDR1 MNHNS, CDR2 SASEGT. V was pared by 4 bases and J by 9 bases, with 10 bases between.

The rearrangement uses TRBV7-8 and TRBJ2-3; TRBD1 might be the D (5 bases). This CDR3 comprises 17 residues. The V gene's germline CDR1 is SGHVS and CDR2 FQNEAQ. V gave up 2 bases and J gave up 2 bases, with 17 bases separating them. CDR3 in amino acids: CASSLLPQGETTDTQYF. The CDR3 DNA is TGTGCCAGCAGCTTATTGCCCCAGGGTGAAACCACAGATACGCAGTATTTT.

The V and J genes are TRBV10-3 and TRBJ2-7, with 10 bases matching TRBD2. Trimming cost V 3 bases and J 2 bases; bases outside gene matches: 4. The CDR3 consists of 15 residues. CDR1 ENHRY and CDR2 SYGVKD come from the germline V gene. In DNA, the CDR3 is TGTGCCATCAGTGAATTAGCGGGAGGTGCCTACGAGCAGTACTTC. This encodes CAISELAGGAYEQYF.

This clone is categorized as medium-sized. This sequence joins TRBV19 and TRBJ1-2, with TRBD1 as a possible D gene (5 bases). The CDR3 length is 15 residues. With 2 bases removed from V and 6 bases from J, the gap between germline ends came to 16 bases. Germline CDR1 and CDR2: LNHDA and SQIVND (reference sequence). CDR3 loop: CASSIPTGTRDGYTF. The CDR3 DNA is TGTGCCAGTAGTATACCTACGGGGACCCGGGATGGCTACACCTTC.

In its sample, this clone is large. The chain recombines TRBV11-1 with TRBJ2-7; TRBD2 matches 11 bases. Germline values: CDR1 SGHAT, CDR2 FQDESV (reference sequence). V shed 5 bases, J shed 6 bases, and the junction held 9 bases outside the gene matches. There are 15 residues in the CDR3. CDR3 sequence: CASSELAGDSGEQYF. The CDR3 DNA is TGTGCCAGCAGCGAACTAGCGGGAGATTCGGGCGAGCAGTACTTC. The complete variable domain, with remaining parts taken from reference TRBV11-1 and TRBJ2-7, reads EAEVAQSPRYKITEKSQAVAFWCDPISGHATLYWYRQILGQGPELLVQFQDESVVDDSQLPKDRFSAERLKGVDSTLKIQPAELGDSAMYLCASSELAGDSGEQYFGPGTRLTVT.

A few counts support this clone. The chain carries TRBV27 and TRBJ1-2; D ambiguous. The CDR3 is 16 amino acids. Germline V gene lookup returns CDR1 MNHEY and CDR2 SMNVEV (reference sequence). Trimming stripped 8 bases from V and 7 bases from J, with 26 bases between. CDR3 loop: CASSLRRELLVGGYTF. CDR3 bases: TGTGCCAGCTCCTTACGCCGGGAGCTTCTTGTGGGTGGCTACACCTTC.

The chain joins TRBV4-2 to TRBJ2-3; D remains ambiguous. V lost 0 bases and J lost 2, with 12 bases in between. The CDR3 sequence is 16 residues long. Germline V gene lookup returns CDR1 LGHNA and CDR2 YNFKEQ. DNA of the CDR3: TGTGCCAGCAGCCAAGATTACTACCCAGTCACAGATACGCAGTATTTT. Protein product: CASSQDYYPVTDTQYF.

V and J are TRBV9 and TRBJ2-3; 10 bases are shared with TRBD2. CDR3 length: 18 amino acids. Germline-derived CDR1 and CDR2 are SGDLS and YYNGEE. V lost 4 bases, J lost 2 bases, and 13 bases stayed unmatched. The CDR3 DNA sequence: TGTGCCAGCAGCCCCCGAGCGGGAGGGGAGCTAATCACAGATACGCAGTATTTT. Translated, it gives CASSPRAGGELITDTQYF.

The table lists this clone with a count of one. The rearrangement uses TRBV6-5 and TRBJ1-1; D unclear. Germline values: CDR1 MNHEY, CDR2 SVGAGI. The V and J ends lost 6 bases and 1 base respectively, with 12 bases between them. The CDR3 has 14 amino acids. CDR3 sequence reads: CASSLQGQNTEAFF. For the CDR3, the DNA is TGTGCCAGCAGCCTACAAGGTCAGAACACTGAAGCTTTCTTT.

Worth noting for this clone: This sample also contains other DNA sequences that code for the same CDR3. This chain connects TRBV5-6 to TRBJ1-5, with 7 bases lining up with TRBD1. V gave up 2 bases and J gave up 0 bases; unmatched junction bases: 2. The CDR3 has 15 residues. Germline loops: CDR1 SGHDT, CDR2 YYEEEE. The CDR3 is CASSFGTVSNQPQHF. As DNA, the CDR3 is TGTGCCAGCAGCTTCGGGACAGTTAGCAATCAGCCCCAGCATTTT.